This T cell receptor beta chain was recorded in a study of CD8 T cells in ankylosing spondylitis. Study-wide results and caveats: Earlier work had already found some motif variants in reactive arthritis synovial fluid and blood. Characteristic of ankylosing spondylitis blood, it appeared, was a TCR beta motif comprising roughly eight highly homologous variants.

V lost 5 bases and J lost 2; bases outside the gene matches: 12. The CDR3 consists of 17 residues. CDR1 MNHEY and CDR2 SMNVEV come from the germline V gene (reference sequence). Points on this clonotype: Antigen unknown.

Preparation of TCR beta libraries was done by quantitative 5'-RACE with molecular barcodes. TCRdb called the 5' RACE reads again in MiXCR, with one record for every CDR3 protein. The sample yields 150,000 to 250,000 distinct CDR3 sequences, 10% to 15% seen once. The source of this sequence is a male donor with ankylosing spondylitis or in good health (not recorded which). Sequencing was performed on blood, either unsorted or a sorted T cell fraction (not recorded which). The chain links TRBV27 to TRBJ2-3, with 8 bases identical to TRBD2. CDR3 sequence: CASSTSGGPDITDTQYF. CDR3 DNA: TGTGCCAGCAGTACCAGCGGGGGTCCCGATATCACAGATACGCAGTATTTT.